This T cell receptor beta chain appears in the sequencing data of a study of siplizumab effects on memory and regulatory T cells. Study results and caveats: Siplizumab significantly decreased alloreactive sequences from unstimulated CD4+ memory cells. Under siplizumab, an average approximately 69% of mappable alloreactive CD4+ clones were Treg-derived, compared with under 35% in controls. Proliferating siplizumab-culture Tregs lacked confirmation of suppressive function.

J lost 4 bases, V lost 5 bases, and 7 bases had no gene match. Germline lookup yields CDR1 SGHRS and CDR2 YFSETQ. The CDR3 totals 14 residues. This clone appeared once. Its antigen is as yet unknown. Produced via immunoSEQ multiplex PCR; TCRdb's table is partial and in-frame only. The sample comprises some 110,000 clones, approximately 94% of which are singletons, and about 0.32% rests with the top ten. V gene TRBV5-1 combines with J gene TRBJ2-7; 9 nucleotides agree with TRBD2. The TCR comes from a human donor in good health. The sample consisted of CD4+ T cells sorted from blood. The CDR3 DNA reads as TGCGCCAGCAGTGGGGGGACTAGCTCGTACGAGCAGTACTTC. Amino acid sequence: CASSGGTSSYEQYF.